Each of the 21 T cell receptor beta chains below was sequenced from the same sample in a study of preoperative IRX-2 immunotherapy in early breast cancer. Some clones are missing from TCRdb's copy, which holds only in-frame ones; the method was immunoSEQ multiplex PCR. The sample consists of approximately 30,000 clones, approximately 89% of them appearing once. Treatment reported: preoperative locoregional IRX-2 cytokine immunotherapy. Source: tumor tissue, taken after IRX-2 immunotherapy. Every receptor here comes from a human donor with breast cancer.

This sequence joins TRBV7-1 and TRBJ2-5, with D tentatively TRBD1 or TRBD2 (5 bases each). TRBV7-1 is recorded as an ORF, its role being uncertain. With 0 bases removed from V and 5 bases from J, the gap between germline ends came to 10 bases. The CDR3 spans 14 residues. CDR3 bases: TGTGCCAGCAGCTCAGCGAGGGGCTGGGAGACCCAGTACTTC. This codes for CASSSARGWETQYF.

The chain links TRBV19 to TRBJ1-5; D unclear. CDR3 size: 15 residues. The ends were cut back, 5 bases at V and 4 bases at J, with 15 bases in the middle. The germline gives CDR1 LNHDA, CDR2 SQIVND (reference sequence). CDR3 nucleotides: TGTGCCAGTAGTTTTAGGACGGACCCGAATCAGCCCCAGCATTTT. This gives the protein CASSFRTDPNQPQHF.

The V gene is TRBV7-4, the J gene TRBJ2-1; 10 bases line up with TRBD2. Looked up from germline, CDR1 is SGHVT and CDR2 is SQSDAQ. V shed 5 bases and J 9 bases; nucleotides not matched to a gene: 13. This CDR3 spans 16 amino acids. CDR3 DNA sequence: TGTGCCAGCAGCCCCTTCGAAAAGCGGGGGGGCCTTGAGCAGTTCTTC. Translating gives CASSPFEKRGGLEQFF.

This clone was seen a single time. The rearrangement links TRBV18 to TRBJ1-2, with a tentative D call TRBD1 (5 bases). Germline CDR1 is KGHSH and CDR2 is LQKENI. V lost 3 bases and J 2 bases, leaving 13 bases between the germline ends. This CDR3 region has 15 residues. The CDR3 loop is CASSPEIRANYGYTF. CDR3 nucleotide sequence: TGTGCCAGCTCACCGGAGATCAGGGCCAACTATGGCTACACCTTC.

The chain combines TRBV11-3 with TRBJ1-4; 7 bases map to TRBD1. The CDR3 length is 18 residues. V lost 5 bases and J lost 3; bases outside the gene matches: 15. CDR1 is SGHNT and CDR2 is YENEEA in the germline V gene. The CDR3 DNA reads as TGTGCCAGCAGCCTGAAACGACAAGGGGGCGCGGCTAATGAAAAACTGTTTTTT. This codes for CASSLKRQGGAANEKLFF. The full variable domain, in which reference TRBV11-3 and TRBJ1-4 provide the parts outside the CDR3, is EAGVVQSPRYKIIEKKQPVAFWCNPISGHNTLYWYLQNLGQGPELLIRYENEEAVDDSQLPKDRFSAERLKGVDSTLKIQPAELGDSAVYLCASSLKRQGGAANEKLFFGSGTQLSVL.

The V call is TRBV7-1, the J call TRBJ2-5; D may be TRBD1 (6 bases). TRBV7-1 is an open reading frame, and its role is uncertain. Trimming took 5 bases from V and 3 from J, leaving 10 bases between them. The CDR3 covers 13 residues. The CDR3 DNA reads TGTGCCAGCAGCGTCGGGACAAAAGAGACCCAGTACTTC. Residues: CASSVGTKETQYF.

This chain joins TRBV5-1 and TRBJ2-7, with 9 bases that match TRBD2. The trim removed 3 bases at V and 2 bases at J, leaving 9 bases unmatched. The CDR3 totals 16 residues. Germline CDR1 is SGHRS and CDR2 is YFSETQ. CDR3 loop: CASSYRLAGKTYEQYV. CDR3 sequence (DNA): TGCGCCAGCAGCTACCGGCTAGCGGGGAAGACCTACGAGCAGTACGTC.

A note on this clone: An end of the junction differs from the germline gene, which may be a read error. The rearrangement uses TRBV6-4 and TRBJ2-5, with D perhaps matching TRBD2 (5 bases). Per germline, CDR1 MRHNA and CDR2 SNTAGT. CDR3 length: 11 amino acids. CDR3 coding DNA: TGTGCCATCAGTGGAGGTGGGGCCCAGTACTTC. Translated: CAISGGGAQYF.

The V and J genes are TRBV6-8 and TRBJ1-2; D call uncertain. Trimming shortened V by 10 bases and J by 3 bases, and 21 bases separated the two germline ends. Germline V gene sequence: CDR1 MNHGY, CDR2 SAAAGT. CDR3 size: 15 residues. CDR3 bases: TGTGCCACGAGGATGGCAGACACTGCAGACTATGGCTACACCTTC. Amino acid sequence: CATRMADTADYGYTF.

The rearrangement joins TRBV18 to TRBJ1-3; maybe TRBD1 (5 bases). CDR1 is KGHSH and CDR2 is LQKENI in the germline V gene. The V end was cut by 2 bases, the J end by 0 bases, with 11 bases between. This CDR3 has 16 residues. This chain's CDR3 is CASSPGTANSGNTIYF. Here the CDR3 DNA reads TGTGCCAGCTCACCAGGGACGGCCAACTCTGGAAACACCATATATTTT.

Details on this clone: An end of the junction differs from the germline gene, which may be a read error. The CDR3 region is CASSPPGQGAYTF. The CDR3, as DNA: TGTGCCAGCTCACCACCGGGGCAGGGGGCGTACACCTTT. V usage is TRBV18 and J usage is TRBJ1-2; TRBD1 agrees at 8 bases. Germline CDR1 reads KGHSH; CDR2 reads LQKENI. The CDR3 consists of 13 residues.

The chain has TRBV11-3 and TRBJ2-1; 7 bases match TRBD1. The germline V gene encodes CDR1 SGHNT and CDR2 YENEEA. This CDR3 is built from 16 residues. The ends lost 3 bases at V and 9 bases at J; junction bases unmatched: 14. CDR3 amino acids: CASSFVGQTSKGEQFF. The CDR3 DNA follows: TGTGCCAGCAGCTTCGTGGGACAGACCAGCAAAGGTGAGCAGTTCTTC. Using reference TRBV11-3 and TRBJ2-1 for the parts outside the CDR3, the full variable domain is EAGVVQSPRYKIIEKKQPVAFWCNPISGHNTLYWYLQNLGQGPELLIRYENEEAVDDSQLPKDRFSAERLKGVDSTLKIQPAELGDSAVYLCASSFVGQTSKGEQFFGPGTRLTVL.

The chain couples TRBV5-1 to TRBJ2-2; TRBD1 matches 8 bases. V was clipped by 2 bases and J by 4 bases; unmatched bases: 13. This CDR3 region has 18 residues. CDR1 is SGHRS and CDR2 is YFSETQ in the germline V gene. CDR3 sequence: CASSFDQRTGWITGELFF. CDR3 nucleotides: TGCGCCAGCAGCTTCGATCAAAGGACAGGGTGGATCACCGGGGAGCTGTTTTTT.

This CDR3 reads CAWTTELGVSEKLFF. In DNA form, the CDR3 reads TGTGCCTGGACCACCGAGCTCGGCGTTTCGGAAAAACTGTTTTTT. The chain joins TRBV30 to TRBJ1-4; D is undetermined. CDR1 and CDR2 (germline): GTSNPN, SVGIG (reference sequence). Trimming took 4 bases from V and 8 from J, leaving 20 bases between them. This CDR3 region has 15 residues.

The CDR3 region is CSVEDTGEGTEAFF. CDR3 nucleotides: TGCAGCGTTGAAGACACAGGGGAGGGCACTGAAGCTTTCTTT. The V call is TRBV29-1, the J call TRBJ1-1; 7 bases map to TRBD1. CDR1 and CDR2 from the germline V gene are SQVTM and ANQGSEA. Unmatched junction bases numbered 5, after V lost 0 bases and J lost 4 bases. The CDR3 is 14 amino acids.

The genes are TRBV14 and TRBJ1-1; 7 bases are shared with TRBD1. The V segment lost 4 bases and the J segment 1 base; nucleotides outside the gene matches: 9. This CDR3 is 16 amino acids long. Germline V lookup: CDR1 SGHDN, CDR2 FVKESK. CDR3 DNA sequence: TGTGCCAGCAGCCCGGACCGACAGGGAACGAACACTGAAGCTTTCTTT. Amino acid sequence: CASSPDRQGTNTEAFF. The full variable domain, completed using reference TRBV14 and TRBJ1-1, is EAGVTQFPSHSVIEKGQTVTLRCDPISGHDNLYWYRRVMGKEIKFLLHFVKESKQDESGMPNNRFLAERTGGTYSTLKVQPAELEDSGVYFCASSPDRQGTNTEAFFGQGTRLTVV.

This chain connects TRBV29-1 to TRBJ1-1; tentative D call: TRBD1 (5 bases). Between the trimmed V and J ends, which lost 6 bases and 10 bases, there was a span of 18 bases. The length of the CDR3 is 12 residues. Germline CDR1 reads SQVTM; CDR2 reads ANQGSEA. This CDR3 reads CSVGGVTVGAFF. The CDR3, as DNA: TGCAGCGTGGGGGGGGTTACTGTGGGAGCTTTCTTT.

This chain uses TRBV11-3 with TRBJ2-1, with D possibly called TRBD1 or TRBD2 (6 bases each). Germline V gene lookup returns CDR1 SGHNT and CDR2 YENEEA. V lost 0 bases and J 7 bases, leaving 10 bases between the germline ends. CDR3 size: 14 residues. CDR3 residues: CASSLETGRNEQFF. The CDR3 DNA follows: TGTGCCAGCAGCTTAGAAACAGGGAGGAATGAGCAGTTCTTC.

The rearrangement joins TRBV18 to TRBJ2-7, with 8 nucleotides matching TRBD2. Germline assignment: CDR1 KGHSH and CDR2 LQKENI. CDR3 size: 14 residues. V lost 3 bases, J lost 2 bases, and 3 bases stayed unmatched. Here the CDR3 reads CASSPRGVPYEQYV. DNA of the CDR3: TGTGCCAGCTCACCGCGGGGGGTACCCTACGAGCAGTACGTC.

The chain couples TRBV30 to TRBJ1-4; D remains ambiguous. Germline V CDR1 and CDR2: GTSNPN, SVGIG (reference sequence). The CDR3 spans 13 residues. V dropped 0 bases and J dropped 7 bases, with 9 bases sitting between them. The DNA of the CDR3 is TGTGCCTGGAGTGTACTGAACACTGAAAAACTGTTTTTT. It encodes CAWSVLNTEKLFF. Full variable domain (missing parts from reference TRBV30 and TRBJ1-4): SQTIHQWPATLVQPVGSPLSLECTVEGTSNPNLYWYRQAAGRGLQLLFYSVGIGQISSEVPQNLSASRPQDRQFILSSKKLLLSDSGFYLCAWSVLNTEKLFFGSGTQLSVL.

V is TRBV7-6 and J is TRBJ2-2; D might be TRBD2 (6 bases). CDR3 length: 15 residues. Deletions cut 4 bases from V and 6 bases from J, with 15 bases between. The V gene's germline CDR1 is SGHVS and CDR2 FNYEAQ. The CDR3 spells CASSWEALLSGELFF. The CDR3 nucleotides are TGTGCCAGCAGCTGGGAGGCGTTACTCTCCGGGGAGCTGTTTTTT.